These 16 T cell receptor beta chains were all obtained from the same sample, sequenced in a study of post-analysis software for immune sequencing data. Study results and caveats: Roughly 5 TRBV segments occurring more often in patients than controls included TRBV5-6, TRBV5-1 and TRBV20-1.

cDNA libraries for TCR beta contained unique molecular identifiers. TCRdb re-analysed the PCR reads in MiXCR, keeping a single row per CDR3 protein. Of just over 250,000 distinct CDR3 sequences listed, around 34% were seen once; the top ten hold less than 6%. These receptors' targets are unknown. Sequencing was done on a sample of blood. The receptor source for this set is a girl under 18 with multiple sclerosis.

This clonotype was observed a few times. CDR3 sequence reads: CSAQEGSLSLGMNTEAFF. CDR3 coding DNA: TGCAGTGCCCAAGAGGGGTCACTATCCTTGGGAATGAACACTGAAGCTTTCTTT. This chain links TRBV20-1 with TRBJ1-1; TRBD1 is a possible D gene (5 bases). V dropped 6 bases and J dropped 0 bases, with 26 bases sitting between them. Germline V gene data show CDR1 as DFQATT and CDR2 as SNEGSKA (reference sequence). This CDR3 comprises 18 residues.

V usage is TRBV5-6 and J usage is TRBJ2-2; 7 nucleotides align to TRBD2. CDR3 length: 16 amino acids. V gave up 1 base and J gave up 4 bases; unmatched junction bases: 7. Germline CDR1 SGHDT, CDR2 YYEEEE. CDR3 region: CASSLFREDPTGELFF. The CDR3 DNA follows: TGTGCCAGCAGCTTGTTTCGGGAGGACCCCACCGGGGAGCTGTTTTTT.

As concerns this clonotype: It may be a read error: a sequence one base away is much more abundant. V is TRBV12-3 or TRBV12-4 and J is TRBJ2-5; TRBD2 aligns across 14 bases. Near its end, the DNA agrees better with TRBJ2-1, so the J call may be wrong. The CDR3 has 17 residues. The DNA for the CDR3 is TGTGCCAGCAGTTCTACCATAGGACTAGCGGGAGGAGAGACCCAGTTCTTC. This gives the protein CASSSTIGLAGGETQFF.

This clonotype has only one observation. Since a much larger clone is just one base distant, this may be a read error. This sequence joins TRBV20-1 and TRBJ1-4; TRBD1 agrees at 8 bases. The length of the CDR3 is 13 residues. CDR1 is DFQATT and CDR2 is SNEGSKA in the germline V gene (reference sequence). The CDR3 bases are TGCAGTGCTATAGACAGGGGCGGCGAAAAACGGTTTTTT. It translates to CSAIDRGGEKRFF.

The rearrangement links TRBV5-1 to TRBJ2-1; TRBD2 matches at 13 bases. CDR3 length: 16 residues. Germline CDR1 is SGHRS and CDR2 is YFSETQ. With 0 bases clipped from V and 12 bases from J, the junction kept 9 bases outside the gene matches. This CDR3 reads CASSLAPGLAGRGQFF. In DNA, the CDR3 is TGCGCCAGCAGCTTGGCCCCGGGACTAGCGGGACGCGGGCAGTTCTTC.

As concerns this clonotype: A much bigger clone sits one base away, suggesting this may be a read error. The chain combines TRBV5-1 with TRBJ2-6; D may be TRBD1 (5 bases). The V gene's germline CDR1 is SGHRS and CDR2 YFSETQ. CDR3 length: 19 residues. In nucleotides, the CDR3 is TGCGCCAGCAGCGTCGAATCGGGCTTACGGGCCTCTGGGGCCAACGTCCCGACTTTC. Encoded protein: CASSVESGLRASGANVPTF.

This clonotype was picked up a small number of times. V usage is TRBV6-9 and J usage is TRBJ2-1; a weak D match, TRBD2 (5 bases). The V gene's germline CDR1 is MNHGY and CDR2 SVAAGI. The CDR3 has 16 residues. The V gene lost 6 bases and the J gene lost 0 bases, with 15 bases spanning the gap. The CDR3 spells CASRRSPGNSYNEQFF. The CDR3 DNA is TGTGCCAGCAGGCGAAGTCCCGGGAACTCCTACAATGAGCAGTTCTTC.

V is TRBV6-6 and J is TRBJ2-5; 8 bases map to TRBD1. This CDR3 is built from 16 residues. Trimming cost V 5 bases and J 11 bases; bases outside gene matches: 19. The germline V gene encodes CDR1 MNHNY and CDR2 SVGAGI (reference sequence). The CDR3: CASSPTATGEVVGQYF. The CDR3 DNA reads TGTGCCAGCAGTCCAACAGCGACAGGGGAGGTTGTAGGGCAGTACTTC.

As concerns this clonotype: A much larger clone sits a single nucleotide away, making a read error possible. CDR3 in DNA: TGTGCCAGCAGCGCGAAAGGGACTAGCGGGAGCGGTGAGCAGTTCTTC. Translated, it gives CASSAKGTSGSGEQFF. This sequence joins TRBV9 and TRBJ2-1, with TRBD2 identical over 14 bases. Germline CDR1 is SGDLS and CDR2 is YYNGEE. The CDR3 runs to 16 residues. V dropped 3 bases and J dropped 9; count of bases not matched to a gene: 8.

This chain uses TRBV3-1 with TRBJ2-3; possibly TRBD2 for D (6 bases). In germline, CDR1 is LGHDT, CDR2 YNNKEL (reference sequence). V lost 8 bases and J 2 bases, leaving 20 bases between the germline ends. The CDR3 extends over 16 amino acids. Here the CDR3 DNA reads TGTGCCAGCCGCCCGGGGGATAGCGGACCCACAGATACGCAGTATTTT. Its protein product is CASRPGDSGPTDTQYF.

Many counts were recorded for this clonotype. The chain joins TRBV20-1 to TRBJ1-4; the D is unclear. There are 14 residues in the CDR3. V was shortened by 0 bases and J by 11 bases, with 16 bases between the two germline ends. CDR1 is DFQATT and CDR2 is SNEGSKA in the germline V gene (reference sequence). The CDR3 DNA reads TGCAGTGCTAGAGATCCGGCGGCCACCACCAAACTGTTTTTT. It yields the protein CSARDPAATTKLFF.

The J gene is TRBJ1-1, the V gene TRBV5-1, with TRBD1 identical over 8 bases. The CDR3 sequence is 16 residues long. The V gene end was trimmed by 1 base and the J gene end by 3 bases; junction bases not matched to a gene: 8. Germline V gene sequence: CDR1 SGHRS, CDR2 YFSETQ. CDR3 in DNA: TGCGCCAGCAGCTTGTTTCTGACAGGGGCCGACACTGAAGCTTTCTTT. Amino acids: CASSLFLTGADTEAFF.

The chain couples TRBV12-5 to TRBJ2-1, with 8 bases that match TRBD2. The CDR3 consists of 15 residues. CDR1 is LGHNT and CDR2 is FRNRAP in the germline V gene. The V gene end was trimmed by 6 bases and the J gene end by 8 bases; junction bases not matched to a gene: 12. The CDR3 DNA sequence: TGTGCTAGTGGCCCCCCGGGGGGGCTTAGGGATGAGCAGTTCTTC. Its translation is CASGPPGGLRDEQFF.

A remark on this clonotype: A much larger clone sits a single nucleotide away, making a read error possible. The CDR3 is CASSQARGGSETQYF. Written as DNA, the CDR3 is TGTGCCAGCAGCCAAGCCCGAGGGGGTTCCGAGACCCAGTACTTC. This chain uses TRBV3-1 with TRBJ2-4; D may be TRBD1 (6 bases). With the DNA end fitting TRBJ2-5 better, the J assignment may be wrong. In germline, CDR1 is LGHDT, CDR2 YNNKEL (reference sequence). This CDR3 region has 15 residues.

This clonotype was observed a single time. The junction and the germline gene differ at one end; a read error may be behind it. The genes are TRBV11-2 and TRBJ2-2; TRBD2 matches 12 bases. Looked up from germline, CDR1 is SGHAT and CDR2 is FQNNGV. The CDR3 consists of 15 residues. CDR3: CASSRTSGVTGERFF. In nucleotides, the CDR3 is TGTGCCAGCAGCCGGACTAGCGGGGTCACCGGGGAGCGGTTTTTT.

The chain links TRBV9 to TRBJ2-2; no firm D call. Between the trimmed V and J ends, which lost 1 base and 1 base, there was a span of 8 bases. Germline CDR1 and CDR2: SGDLS and YYNGEE. The CDR3 sequence is 15 residues long. The CDR3 region has the DNA TGTGCCAGCAGCGTAACAGAGAGGAACACCGGGGAGCTGTTTTTT. Amino acids: CASSVTERNTGELFF.